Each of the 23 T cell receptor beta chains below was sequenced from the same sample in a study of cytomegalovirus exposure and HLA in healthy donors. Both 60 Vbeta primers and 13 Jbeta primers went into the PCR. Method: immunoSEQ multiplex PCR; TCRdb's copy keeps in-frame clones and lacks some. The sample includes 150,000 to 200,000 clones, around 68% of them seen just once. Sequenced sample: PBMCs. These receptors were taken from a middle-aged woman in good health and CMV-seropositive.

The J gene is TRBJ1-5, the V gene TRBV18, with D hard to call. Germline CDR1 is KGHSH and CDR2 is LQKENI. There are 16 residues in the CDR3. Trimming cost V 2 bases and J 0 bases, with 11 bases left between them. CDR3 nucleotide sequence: TGTGCCAGCTCACCAAGGCCACAGTATAGCAATCAGCCCCAGCATTTT. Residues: CASSPRPQYSNQPQHF.

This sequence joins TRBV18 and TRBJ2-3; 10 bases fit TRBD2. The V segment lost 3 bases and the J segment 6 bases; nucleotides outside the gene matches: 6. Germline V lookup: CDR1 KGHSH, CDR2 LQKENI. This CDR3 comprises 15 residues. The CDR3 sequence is CASSPGLAEVDTQYF. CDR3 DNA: TGTGCCAGCTCACCCGGACTAGCGGAGGTGGATACGCAGTATTTT.

In nucleotides, the CDR3 is TGTGCCAGTAGTAAGCGTGGACTAGCGGGAGCAGTTGAGCAGTTCTTC. Its translation is CASSKRGLAGAVEQFF. The chain uses TRBV19 and TRBJ2-1, with 13 nucleotides matching TRBD2. Per the germline V gene, CDR1 is LNHDA and CDR2 is SQIVND (reference sequence). CDR3 length: 16 residues. J lost 9 bases, V lost 4 bases, and 9 bases had no gene match.

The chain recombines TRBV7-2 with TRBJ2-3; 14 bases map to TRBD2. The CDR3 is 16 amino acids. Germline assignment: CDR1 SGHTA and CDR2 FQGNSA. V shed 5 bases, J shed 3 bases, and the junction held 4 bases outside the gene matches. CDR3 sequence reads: CASSVRLAGGTDTQYF. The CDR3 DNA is TGTGCCAGCAGCGTAAGACTAGCGGGGGGGACAGATACGCAGTATTTT.

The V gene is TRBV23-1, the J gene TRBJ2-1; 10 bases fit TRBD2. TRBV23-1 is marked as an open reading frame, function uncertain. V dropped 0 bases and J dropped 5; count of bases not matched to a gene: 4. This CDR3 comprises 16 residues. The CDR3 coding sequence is TGCGCCAGCAGTCAATCGTTTCTAGCGGGGGACAATGAGCAGTTCTTC. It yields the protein CASSQSFLAGDNEQFF.

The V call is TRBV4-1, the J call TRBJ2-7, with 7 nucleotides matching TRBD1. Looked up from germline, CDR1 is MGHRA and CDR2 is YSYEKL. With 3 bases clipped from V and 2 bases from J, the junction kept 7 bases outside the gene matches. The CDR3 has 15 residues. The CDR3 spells CASSQGTVGPYEQYF. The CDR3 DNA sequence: TGCGCCAGCAGCCAGGGGACAGTAGGGCCCTACGAGCAGTACTTC.

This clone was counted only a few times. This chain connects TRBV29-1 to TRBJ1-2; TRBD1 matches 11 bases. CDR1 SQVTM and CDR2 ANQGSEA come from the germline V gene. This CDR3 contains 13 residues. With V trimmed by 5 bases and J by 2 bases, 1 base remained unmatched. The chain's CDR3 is CSVRDRGNYGYTF. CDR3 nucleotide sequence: TGCAGCGTTCGGGACAGGGGGAACTATGGCTACACCTTC.

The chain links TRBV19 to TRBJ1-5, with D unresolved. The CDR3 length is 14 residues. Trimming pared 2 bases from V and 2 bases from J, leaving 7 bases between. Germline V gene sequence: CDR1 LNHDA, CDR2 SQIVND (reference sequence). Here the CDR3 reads CASSISFGNQPQHF. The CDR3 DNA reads TGTGCCAGTAGTATATCCTTTGGCAATCAGCCCCAGCATTTT.

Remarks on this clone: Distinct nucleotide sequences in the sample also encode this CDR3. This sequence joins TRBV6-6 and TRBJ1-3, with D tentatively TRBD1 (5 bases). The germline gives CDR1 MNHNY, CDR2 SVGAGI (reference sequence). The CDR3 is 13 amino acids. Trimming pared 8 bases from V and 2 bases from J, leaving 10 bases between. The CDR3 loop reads CASGRETGNTIYF. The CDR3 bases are TGTGCCAGCGGCAGGGAAACTGGAAACACCATATATTTT.

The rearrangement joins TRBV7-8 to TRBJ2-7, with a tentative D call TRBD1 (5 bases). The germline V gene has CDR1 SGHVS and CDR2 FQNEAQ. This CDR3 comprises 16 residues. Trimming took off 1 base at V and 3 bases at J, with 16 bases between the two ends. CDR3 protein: CASSLGPGSVSYEQYF. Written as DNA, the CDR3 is TGTGCCAGCAGCTTAGGGCCAGGGTCTGTGAGCTACGAGCAGTACTTC.

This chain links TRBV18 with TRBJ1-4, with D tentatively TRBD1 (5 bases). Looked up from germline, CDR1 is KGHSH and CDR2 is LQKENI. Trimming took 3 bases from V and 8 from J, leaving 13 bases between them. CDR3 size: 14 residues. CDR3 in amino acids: CASSPFDSGEKLFF. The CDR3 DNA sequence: TGTGCCAGCTCACCGTTCGACAGTGGGGAAAAACTGTTTTTT. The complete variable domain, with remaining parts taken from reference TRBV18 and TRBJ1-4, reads NAGVMQNPRHLVRRRGQEARLRCSPMKGHSHVYWYRQLPEEGLKFMVYLQKENIIDESGMPKERFSAEFPKEGPSILRIQQVVRGDSAAYFCASSPFDSGEKLFFGSGTQLSVL.

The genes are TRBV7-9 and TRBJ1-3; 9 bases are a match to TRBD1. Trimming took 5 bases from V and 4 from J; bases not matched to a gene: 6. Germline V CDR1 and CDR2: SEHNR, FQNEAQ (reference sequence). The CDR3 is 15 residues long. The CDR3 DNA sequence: TGTGCCAGCAGCCTGGGACAGGGAATCGGAAACACCATATATTTT. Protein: CASSLGQGIGNTIYF.

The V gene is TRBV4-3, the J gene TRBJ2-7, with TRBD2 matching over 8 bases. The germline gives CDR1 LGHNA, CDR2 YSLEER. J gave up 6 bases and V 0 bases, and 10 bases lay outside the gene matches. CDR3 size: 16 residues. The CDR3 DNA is TGCGCCAGCAGCCAAGATAAGGCGGGAGGATATGGCGAGCAGTACTTC. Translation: CASSQDKAGGYGEQYF.

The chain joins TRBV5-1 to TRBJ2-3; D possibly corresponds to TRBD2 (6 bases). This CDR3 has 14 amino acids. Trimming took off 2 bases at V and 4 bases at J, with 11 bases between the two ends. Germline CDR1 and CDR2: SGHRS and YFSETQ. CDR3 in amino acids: CASSLTGDSDTQYF. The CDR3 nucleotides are TGCGCCAGCAGCTTAACGGGGGACTCAGATACGCAGTATTTT.

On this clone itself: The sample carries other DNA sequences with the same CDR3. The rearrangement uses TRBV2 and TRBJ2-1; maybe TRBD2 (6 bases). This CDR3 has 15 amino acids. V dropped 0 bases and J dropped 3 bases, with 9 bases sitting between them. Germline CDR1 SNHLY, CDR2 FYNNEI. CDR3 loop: CASSEAGLDYNEQFF. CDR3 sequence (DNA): TGTGCCAGCAGTGAAGCGGGACTGGACTACAATGAGCAGTTCTTC.

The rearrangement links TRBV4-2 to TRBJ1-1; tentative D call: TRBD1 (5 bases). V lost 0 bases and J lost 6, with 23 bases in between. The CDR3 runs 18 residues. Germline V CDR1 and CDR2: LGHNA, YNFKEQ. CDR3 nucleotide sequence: TGTGCCAGCAGCCAAGATTTATCAGACCCCGGGACTCTACCTGAAGCTTTCTTT. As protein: CASSQDLSDPGTLPEAFF.

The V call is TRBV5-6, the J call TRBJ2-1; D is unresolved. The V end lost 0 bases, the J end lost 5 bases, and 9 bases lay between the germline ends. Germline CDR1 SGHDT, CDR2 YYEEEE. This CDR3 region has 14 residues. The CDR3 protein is CASSLAGTDNEQFF. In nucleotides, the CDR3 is TGTGCCAGCAGCTTGGCGGGTACGGACAATGAGCAGTTCTTC. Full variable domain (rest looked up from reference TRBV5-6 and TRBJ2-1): DAGVTQSPTHLIKTRGQQVTLRCSPKSGHDTVSWYQQALGQGPQFIFQYYEEEERQRGNFPDRFSGHQFPNYSSELNVNALLLGDSALYLCASSLAGTDNEQFFGPGTRLTVL.

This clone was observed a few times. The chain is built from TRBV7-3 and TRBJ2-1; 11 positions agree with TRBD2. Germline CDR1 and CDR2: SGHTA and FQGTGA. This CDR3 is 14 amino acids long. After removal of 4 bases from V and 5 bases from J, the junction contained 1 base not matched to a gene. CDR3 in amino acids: CASSSGLADNEQFF. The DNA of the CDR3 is TGTGCCAGCAGCTCGGGACTAGCGGACAATGAGCAGTTCTTC.

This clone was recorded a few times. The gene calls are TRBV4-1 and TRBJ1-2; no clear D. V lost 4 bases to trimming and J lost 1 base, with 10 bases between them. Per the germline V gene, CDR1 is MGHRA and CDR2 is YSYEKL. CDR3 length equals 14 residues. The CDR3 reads CASSPREDNYGYTF. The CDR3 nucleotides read TGCGCCAGCAGCCCTCGGGAGGATAACTATGGCTACACCTTC.

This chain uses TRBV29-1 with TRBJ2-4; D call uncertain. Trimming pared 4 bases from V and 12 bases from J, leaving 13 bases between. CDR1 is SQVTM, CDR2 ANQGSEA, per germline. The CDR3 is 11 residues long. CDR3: CSVGFGSDQYF. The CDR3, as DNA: TGCAGCGTTGGTTTTGGTAGTGATCAGTACTTC.

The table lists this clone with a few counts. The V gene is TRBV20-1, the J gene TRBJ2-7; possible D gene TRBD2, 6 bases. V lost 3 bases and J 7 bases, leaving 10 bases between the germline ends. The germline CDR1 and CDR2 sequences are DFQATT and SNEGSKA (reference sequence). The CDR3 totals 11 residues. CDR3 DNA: TGCAGTGCTAGGGGACGGGGGGAGCAGTACTTC. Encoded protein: CSARGRGEQYF.

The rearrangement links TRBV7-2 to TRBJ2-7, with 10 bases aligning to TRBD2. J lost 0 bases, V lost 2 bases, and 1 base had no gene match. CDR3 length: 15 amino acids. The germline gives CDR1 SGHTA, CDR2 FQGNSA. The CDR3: CASSLTSGVSYEQYF. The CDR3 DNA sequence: TGTGCCAGCAGCTTAACTAGCGGGGTCTCCTACGAGCAGTACTTC.

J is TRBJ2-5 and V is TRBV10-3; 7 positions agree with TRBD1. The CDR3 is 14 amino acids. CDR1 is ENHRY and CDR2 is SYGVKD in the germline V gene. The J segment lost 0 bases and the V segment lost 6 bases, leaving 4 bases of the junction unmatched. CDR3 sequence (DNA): TGTGCCATCAGCAAGGACAGGAACCAAGAGACCCAGTACTTC. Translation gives CAISKDRNQETQYF.